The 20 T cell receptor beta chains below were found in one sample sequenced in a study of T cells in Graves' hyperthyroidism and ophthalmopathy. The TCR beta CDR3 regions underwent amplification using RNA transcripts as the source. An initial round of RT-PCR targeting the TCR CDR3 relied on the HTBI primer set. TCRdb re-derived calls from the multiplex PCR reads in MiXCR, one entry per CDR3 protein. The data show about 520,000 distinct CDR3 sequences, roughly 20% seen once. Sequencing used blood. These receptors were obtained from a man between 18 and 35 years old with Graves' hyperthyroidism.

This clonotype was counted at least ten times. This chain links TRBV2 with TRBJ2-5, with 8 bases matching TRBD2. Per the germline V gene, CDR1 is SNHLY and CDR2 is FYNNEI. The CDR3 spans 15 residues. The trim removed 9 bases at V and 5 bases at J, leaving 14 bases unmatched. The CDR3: CASAPRGGYSETQYF. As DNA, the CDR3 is TGTGCCAGTGCACCCCGGGGGGGCTATTCTGAGACCCAGTACTTC.

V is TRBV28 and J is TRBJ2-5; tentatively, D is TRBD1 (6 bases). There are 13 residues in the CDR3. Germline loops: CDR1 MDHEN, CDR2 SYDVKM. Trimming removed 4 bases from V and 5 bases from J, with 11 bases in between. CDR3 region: CASSSGGAETQYF. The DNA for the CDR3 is TGTGCCAGCAGTTCTGGGGGCGCGGAGACCCAGTACTTC.

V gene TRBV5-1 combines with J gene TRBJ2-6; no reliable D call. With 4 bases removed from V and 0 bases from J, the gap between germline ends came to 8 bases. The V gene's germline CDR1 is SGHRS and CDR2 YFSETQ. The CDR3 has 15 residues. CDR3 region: CASSPANSGANVLTF. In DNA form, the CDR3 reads TGCGCCAGCAGCCCGGCCAACTCTGGGGCCAACGTCCTGACTTTC.

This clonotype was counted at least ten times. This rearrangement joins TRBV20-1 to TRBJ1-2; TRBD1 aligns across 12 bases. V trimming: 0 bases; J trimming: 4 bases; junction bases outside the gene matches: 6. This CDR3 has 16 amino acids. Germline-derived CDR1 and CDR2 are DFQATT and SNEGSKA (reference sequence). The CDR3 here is CSARDRDRGPSYGYTF. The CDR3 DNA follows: TGCAGTGCTAGAGATAGGGACAGGGGGCCCAGCTATGGCTACACCTTC.

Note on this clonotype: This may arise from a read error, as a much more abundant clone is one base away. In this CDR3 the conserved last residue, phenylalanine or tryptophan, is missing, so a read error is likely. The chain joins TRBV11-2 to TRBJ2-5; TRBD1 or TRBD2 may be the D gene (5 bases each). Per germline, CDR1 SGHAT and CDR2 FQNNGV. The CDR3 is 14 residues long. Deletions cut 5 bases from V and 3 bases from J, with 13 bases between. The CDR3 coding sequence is TGTGCCAGCAGCCCCCGACGAGGGGAAGAGACCCAGTACCTC. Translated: CASSPRRGEETQYL.

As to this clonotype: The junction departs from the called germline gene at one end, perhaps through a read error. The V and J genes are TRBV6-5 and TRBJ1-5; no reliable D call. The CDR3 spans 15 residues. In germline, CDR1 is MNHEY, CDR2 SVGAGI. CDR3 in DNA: TGTGCCAGCAGTTACGACTCGGTATTGGGTCAGCCTCAGCATTTT. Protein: CASSYDSVLGQPQHF.

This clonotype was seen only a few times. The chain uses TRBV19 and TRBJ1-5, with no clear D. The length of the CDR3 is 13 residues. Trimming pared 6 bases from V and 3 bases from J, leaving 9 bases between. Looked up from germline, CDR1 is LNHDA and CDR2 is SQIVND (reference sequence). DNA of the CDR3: TGTGCCAGTAGGCTTAACCTCAATCAGCCCCAGCATTTT. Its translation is CASRLNLNQPQHF. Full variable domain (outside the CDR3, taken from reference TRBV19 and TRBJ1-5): DGGITQSPKYLFRKEGQNVTLSCEQNLNHDAMYWYRQDPGQGLRLIYYSQIVNDFQKGDIAEGYSVSREKKESFPLTVTSAQKNPTAFYLCASRLNLNQPQHFGDGTRLSIL.

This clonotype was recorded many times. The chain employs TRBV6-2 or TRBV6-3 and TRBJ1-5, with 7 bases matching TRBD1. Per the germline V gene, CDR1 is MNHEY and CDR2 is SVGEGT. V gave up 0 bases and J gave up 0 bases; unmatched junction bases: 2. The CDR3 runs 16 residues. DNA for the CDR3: TGTGCCAGCAGTTACTCGACAGGGTATAGCAATCAGCCCCAGCATTTT. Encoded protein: CASSYSTGYSNQPQHF.

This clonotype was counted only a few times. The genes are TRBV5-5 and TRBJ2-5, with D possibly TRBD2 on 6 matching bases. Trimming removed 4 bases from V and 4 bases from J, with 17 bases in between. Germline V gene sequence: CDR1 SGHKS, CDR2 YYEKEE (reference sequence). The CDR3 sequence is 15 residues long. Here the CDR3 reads CASSPIGDGGETQYF. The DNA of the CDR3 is TGTGCCAGCAGCCCCATCGGGGACGGGGGAGAGACCCAGTACTTC.

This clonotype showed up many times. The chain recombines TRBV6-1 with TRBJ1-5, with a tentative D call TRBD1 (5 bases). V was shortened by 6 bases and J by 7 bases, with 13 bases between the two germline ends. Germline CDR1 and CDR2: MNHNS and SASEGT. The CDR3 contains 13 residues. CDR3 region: CASRTGVGQPQHF. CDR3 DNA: TGTGCCAGCAGGACGGGGGTTGGGCAGCCCCAGCATTTT.

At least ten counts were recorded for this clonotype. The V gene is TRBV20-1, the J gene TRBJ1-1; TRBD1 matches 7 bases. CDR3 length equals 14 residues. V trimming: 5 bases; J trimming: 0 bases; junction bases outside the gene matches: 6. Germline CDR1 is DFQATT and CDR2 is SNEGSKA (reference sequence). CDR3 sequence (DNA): TGCAGTGCTCCCCGGACAGGAATGAACACTGAAGCTTTCTTT. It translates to CSAPRTGMNTEAFF.

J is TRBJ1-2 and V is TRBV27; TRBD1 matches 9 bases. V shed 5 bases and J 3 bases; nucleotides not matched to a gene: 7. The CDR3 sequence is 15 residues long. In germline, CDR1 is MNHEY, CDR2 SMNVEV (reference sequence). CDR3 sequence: CASSHGTGGYYGYTF. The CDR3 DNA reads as TGTGCCAGCAGTCACGGAACAGGGGGCTACTATGGCTACACCTTC.

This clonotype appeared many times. CDR3 nucleotide sequence: TGTGCCAGCAGTCACGGGACCCTTTACAACGAGCAGTACTTC. Amino acids: CASSHGTLYNEQYF. The chain recombines TRBV6-5 with TRBJ2-7; either TRBD1 or TRBD2 may fit D (5 bases each). The CDR3 sequence is 14 residues long. Trimming took off 5 bases at V and 5 bases at J, with 16 bases between the two ends. The germline V gene has CDR1 MNHEY and CDR2 SVGAGI.

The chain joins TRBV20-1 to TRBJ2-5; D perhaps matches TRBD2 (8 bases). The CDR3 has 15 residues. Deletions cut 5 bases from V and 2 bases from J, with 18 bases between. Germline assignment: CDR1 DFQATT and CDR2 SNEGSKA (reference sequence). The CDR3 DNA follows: TGCAGTGCTGAAGGGGGCGGGGGGATACAAGAGACCCAGTACTTC. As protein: CSAEGGGGIQETQYF.

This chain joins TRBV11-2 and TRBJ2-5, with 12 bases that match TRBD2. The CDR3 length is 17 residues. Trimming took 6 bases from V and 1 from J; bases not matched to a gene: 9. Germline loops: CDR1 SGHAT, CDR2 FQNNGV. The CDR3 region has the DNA TGTGCCAGCAGTCCCCCCCTAGCGGGAGGGTTCCAAGAGACCCAGTACTTC. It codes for CASSPPLAGGFQETQYF.

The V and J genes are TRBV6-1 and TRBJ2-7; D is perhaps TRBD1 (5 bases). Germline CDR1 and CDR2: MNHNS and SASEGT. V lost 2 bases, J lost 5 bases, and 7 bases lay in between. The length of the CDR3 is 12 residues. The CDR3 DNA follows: TGTGCCAGCAGTGAACCCAGGGACGAGCAGTACTTC. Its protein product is CASSEPRDEQYF.

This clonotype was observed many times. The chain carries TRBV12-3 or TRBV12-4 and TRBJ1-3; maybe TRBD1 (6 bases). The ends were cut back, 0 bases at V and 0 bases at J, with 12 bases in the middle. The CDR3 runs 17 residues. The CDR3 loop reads CASSLAQQGISGNTIYF. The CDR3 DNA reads TGTGCCAGCAGTTTAGCCCAACAGGGCATCTCTGGAAACACCATATATTTT.

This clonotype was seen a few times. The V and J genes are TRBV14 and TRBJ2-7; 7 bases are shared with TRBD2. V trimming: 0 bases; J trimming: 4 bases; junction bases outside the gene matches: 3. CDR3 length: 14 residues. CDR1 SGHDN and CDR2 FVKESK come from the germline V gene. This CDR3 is CASSQDGGSYEQYF. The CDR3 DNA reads TGTGCCAGCAGCCAAGACGGGGGGAGTTACGAGCAGTACTTC.

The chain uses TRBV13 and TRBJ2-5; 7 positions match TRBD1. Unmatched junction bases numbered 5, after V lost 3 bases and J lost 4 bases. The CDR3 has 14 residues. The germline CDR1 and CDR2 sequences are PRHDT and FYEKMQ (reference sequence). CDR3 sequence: CASSFRQGIETQYF. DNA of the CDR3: TGTGCCAGCAGCTTCCGACAGGGAATAGAGACCCAGTACTTC.

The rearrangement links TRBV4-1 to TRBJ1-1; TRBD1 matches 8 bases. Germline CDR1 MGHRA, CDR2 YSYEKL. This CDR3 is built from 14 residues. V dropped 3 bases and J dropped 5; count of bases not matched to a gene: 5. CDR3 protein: CASSQVQGETEAFF. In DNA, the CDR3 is TGCGCCAGCAGCCAGGTACAGGGGGAAACTGAAGCTTTCTTT.